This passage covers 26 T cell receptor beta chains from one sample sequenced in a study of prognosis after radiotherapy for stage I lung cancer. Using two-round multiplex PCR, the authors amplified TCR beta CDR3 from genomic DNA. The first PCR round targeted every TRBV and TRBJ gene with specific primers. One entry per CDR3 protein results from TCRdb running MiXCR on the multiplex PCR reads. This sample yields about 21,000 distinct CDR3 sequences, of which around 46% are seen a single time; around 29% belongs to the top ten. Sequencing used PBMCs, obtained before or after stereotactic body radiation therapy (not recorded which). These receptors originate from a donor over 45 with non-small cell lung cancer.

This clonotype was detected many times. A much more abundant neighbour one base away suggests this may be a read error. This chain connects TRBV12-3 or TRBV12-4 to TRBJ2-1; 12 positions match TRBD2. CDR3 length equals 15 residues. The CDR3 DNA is TGTGCCAGCAGTTTAGCGTCTAGCGGGAGGGTTGAGCAGTCCTTC. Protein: CASSLASSGRVEQSF.

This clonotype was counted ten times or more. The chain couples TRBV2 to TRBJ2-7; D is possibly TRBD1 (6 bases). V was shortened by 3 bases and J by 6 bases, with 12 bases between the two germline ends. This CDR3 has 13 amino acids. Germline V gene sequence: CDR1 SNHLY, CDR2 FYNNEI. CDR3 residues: CASSDGRGSEQYF. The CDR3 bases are TGTGCCAGCAGTGACGGTAGGGGGTCCGAGCAGTACTTC.

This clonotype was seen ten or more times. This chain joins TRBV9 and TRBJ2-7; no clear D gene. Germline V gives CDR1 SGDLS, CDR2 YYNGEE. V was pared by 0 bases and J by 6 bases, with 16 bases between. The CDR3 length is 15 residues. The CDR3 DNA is TGTGCCAGCAGCGTAGGGTGGGAAGAGGCCTTCGAGCAGTACTTC. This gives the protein CASSVGWEEAFEQYF.

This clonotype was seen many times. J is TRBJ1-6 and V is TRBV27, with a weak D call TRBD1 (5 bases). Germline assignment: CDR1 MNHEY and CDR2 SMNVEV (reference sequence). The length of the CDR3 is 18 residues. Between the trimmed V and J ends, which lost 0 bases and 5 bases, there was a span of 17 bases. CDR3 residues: CASSLSYRRWPHNSPLHF. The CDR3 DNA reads TGTGCCAGCAGTTTATCCTACAGGCGGTGGCCCCATAATTCACCCCTCCACTTT.

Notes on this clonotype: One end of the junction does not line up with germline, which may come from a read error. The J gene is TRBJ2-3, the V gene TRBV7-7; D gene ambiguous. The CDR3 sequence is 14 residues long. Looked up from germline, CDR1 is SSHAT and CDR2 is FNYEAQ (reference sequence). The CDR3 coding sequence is TGTGCTAGCAGCCCAATCCAGGCGACAGATACGCAGTATTTT. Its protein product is CASSPIQATDTQYF.

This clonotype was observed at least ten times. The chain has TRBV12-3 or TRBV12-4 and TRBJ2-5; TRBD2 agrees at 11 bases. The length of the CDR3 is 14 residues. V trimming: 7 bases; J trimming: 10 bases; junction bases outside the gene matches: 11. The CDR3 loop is CASTRRSSGRGQYF. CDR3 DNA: TGTGCCAGCACCCGCCGGAGTAGCGGGAGGGGCCAGTACTTC.

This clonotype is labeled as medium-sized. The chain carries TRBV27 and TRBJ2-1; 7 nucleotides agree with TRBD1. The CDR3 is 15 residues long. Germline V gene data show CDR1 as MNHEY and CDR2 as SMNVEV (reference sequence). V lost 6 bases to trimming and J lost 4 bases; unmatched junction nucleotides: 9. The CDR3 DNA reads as TGTGCCAGCAGCTTAGGGCCAGGGGGATACAATGAGCAGTTCTTC. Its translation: CASSLGPGGYNEQFF.

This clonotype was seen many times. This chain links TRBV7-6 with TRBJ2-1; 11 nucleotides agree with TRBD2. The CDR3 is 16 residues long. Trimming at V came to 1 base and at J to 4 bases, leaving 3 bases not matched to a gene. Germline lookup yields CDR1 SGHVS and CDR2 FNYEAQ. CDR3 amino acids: CASSLEGTSGYNEQFF. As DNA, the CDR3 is TGTGCCAGCAGCTTAGAGGGGACTAGCGGATACAATGAGCAGTTCTTC.

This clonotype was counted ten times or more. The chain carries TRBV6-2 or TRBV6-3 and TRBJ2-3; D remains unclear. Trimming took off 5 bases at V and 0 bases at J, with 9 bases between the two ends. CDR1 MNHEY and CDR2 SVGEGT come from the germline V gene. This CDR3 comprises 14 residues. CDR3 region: CASSPWISTDTQYF. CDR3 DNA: TGTGCCAGCAGTCCTTGGATCAGCACAGATACGCAGTATTTT.

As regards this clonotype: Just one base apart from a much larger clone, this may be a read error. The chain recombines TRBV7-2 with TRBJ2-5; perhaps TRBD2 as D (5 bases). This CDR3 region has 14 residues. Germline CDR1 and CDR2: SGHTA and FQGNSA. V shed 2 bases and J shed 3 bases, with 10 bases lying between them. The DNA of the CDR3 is TGTGCCAGCAGCTTACGCGGGTTCAAAGAGACCCAGTACTTC. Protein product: CASSLRGFKETQYF.

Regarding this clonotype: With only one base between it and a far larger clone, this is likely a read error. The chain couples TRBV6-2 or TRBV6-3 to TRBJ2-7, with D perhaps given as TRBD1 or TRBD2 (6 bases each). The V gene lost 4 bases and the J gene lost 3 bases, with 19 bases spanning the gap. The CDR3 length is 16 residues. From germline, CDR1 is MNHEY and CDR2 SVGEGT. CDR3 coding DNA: TGTGCCAGCAGTTTAATTGGAGGGGGGCAGCGCTACGAGCAGTACTTC. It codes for CASSLIGGGQRYEQYF.

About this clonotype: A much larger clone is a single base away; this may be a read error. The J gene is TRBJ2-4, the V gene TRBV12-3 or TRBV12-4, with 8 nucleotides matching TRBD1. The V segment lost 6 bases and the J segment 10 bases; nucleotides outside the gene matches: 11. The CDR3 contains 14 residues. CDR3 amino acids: CASSLQGAGKIQYF. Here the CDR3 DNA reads TGTGCCAGCAGCCTTCAGGGGGCAGGGAAAATTCAGTACTTC.

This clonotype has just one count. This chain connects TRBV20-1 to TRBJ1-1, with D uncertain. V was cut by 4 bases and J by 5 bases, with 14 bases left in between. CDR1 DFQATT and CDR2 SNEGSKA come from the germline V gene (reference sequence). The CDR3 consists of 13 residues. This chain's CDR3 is CSAIHGERTEAFF. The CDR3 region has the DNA TGCAGTGCTATCCACGGGGAGCGAACTGAAGCTTTCTTT.

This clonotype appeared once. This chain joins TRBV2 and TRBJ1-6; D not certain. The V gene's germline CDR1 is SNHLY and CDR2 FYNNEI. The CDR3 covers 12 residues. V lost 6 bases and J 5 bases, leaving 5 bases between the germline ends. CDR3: CASRQNNSPLHF. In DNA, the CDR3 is TGTGCCAGCAGACAGAATAATTCACCCCTCCACTTT.

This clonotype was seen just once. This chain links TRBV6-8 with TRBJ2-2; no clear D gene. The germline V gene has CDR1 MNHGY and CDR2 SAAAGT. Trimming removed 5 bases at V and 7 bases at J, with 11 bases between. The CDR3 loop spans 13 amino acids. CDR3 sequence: CASSPTTRGELFF. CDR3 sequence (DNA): TGTGCCAGCAGTCCGACGACGCGCGGGGAGCTGTTTTTT.

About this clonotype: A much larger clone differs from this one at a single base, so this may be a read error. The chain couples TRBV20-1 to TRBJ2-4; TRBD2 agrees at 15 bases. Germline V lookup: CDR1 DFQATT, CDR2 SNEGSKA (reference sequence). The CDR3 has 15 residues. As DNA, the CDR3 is TGCAGTGCCAATCACGGGACTAGCGGGAGGAACATTCATTACTTC. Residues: CSANHGTSGRNIHYF.

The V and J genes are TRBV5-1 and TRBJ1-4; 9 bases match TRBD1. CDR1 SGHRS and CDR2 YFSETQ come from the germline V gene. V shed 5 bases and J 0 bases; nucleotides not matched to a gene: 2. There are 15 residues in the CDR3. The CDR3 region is CASSRTGATNEKLFF. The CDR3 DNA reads TGCGCCAGCAGTCGGACAGGGGCAACTAATGAAAAACTGTTTTTT.

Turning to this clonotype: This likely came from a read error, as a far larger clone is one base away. CDR3 coding DNA: TGTGCCAGCAGCCTGCTTAGCGGGGAGGACGGGGAGCTGTTTTTT. Amino acid sequence: CASSLLSGEDGELFF. This chain connects TRBV7-9 to TRBJ2-2; 8 positions match TRBD2. Germline trimming cut 5 bases from V and 7 bases from J; bases unmatched to any gene: 9. The CDR3 loop spans 15 amino acids. Germline CDR1 SEHNR, CDR2 FQNEAQ (reference sequence).

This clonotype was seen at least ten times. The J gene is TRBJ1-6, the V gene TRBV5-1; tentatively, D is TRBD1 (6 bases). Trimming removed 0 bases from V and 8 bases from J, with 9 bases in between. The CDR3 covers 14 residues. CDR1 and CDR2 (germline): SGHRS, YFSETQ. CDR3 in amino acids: CASSLGQDYSPLHF. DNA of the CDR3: TGCGCCAGCAGCTTGGGACAGGATTATTCACCCCTCCACTTT. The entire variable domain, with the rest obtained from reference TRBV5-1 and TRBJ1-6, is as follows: KAGVTQTPRYLIKTRGQQVTLSCSPISGHRSVSWYQQTPGQGLQFLFEYFSETQRNKGNFPGRFSGRQFSNSRSEMNVSTLELGDSALYLCASSLGQDYSPLHFGNGTRLTVT.

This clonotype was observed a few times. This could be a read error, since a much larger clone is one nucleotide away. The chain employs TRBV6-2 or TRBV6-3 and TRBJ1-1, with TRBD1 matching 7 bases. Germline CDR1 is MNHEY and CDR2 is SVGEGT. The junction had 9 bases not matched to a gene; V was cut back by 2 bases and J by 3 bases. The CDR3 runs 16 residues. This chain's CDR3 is CASSYRSTGADTEAFF. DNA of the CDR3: TGTGCCAGCAGTTACCGTAGTACAGGGGCGGACACTGAAGCTTTCTTT.

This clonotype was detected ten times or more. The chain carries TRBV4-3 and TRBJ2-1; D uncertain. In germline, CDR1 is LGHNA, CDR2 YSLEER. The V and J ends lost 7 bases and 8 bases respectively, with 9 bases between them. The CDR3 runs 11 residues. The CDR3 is CASTLGHEQFF. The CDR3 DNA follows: TGCGCCAGCACCCTAGGCCATGAGCAGTTCTTC.

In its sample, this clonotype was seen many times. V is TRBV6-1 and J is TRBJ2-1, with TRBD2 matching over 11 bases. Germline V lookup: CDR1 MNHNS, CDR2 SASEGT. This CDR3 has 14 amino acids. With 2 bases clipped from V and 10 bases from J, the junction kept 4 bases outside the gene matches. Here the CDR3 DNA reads TGTGCCAGCAGTGAAACTAGCGGGAGTGGAGAGCAGTTCTTC. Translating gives CASSETSGSGEQFF.

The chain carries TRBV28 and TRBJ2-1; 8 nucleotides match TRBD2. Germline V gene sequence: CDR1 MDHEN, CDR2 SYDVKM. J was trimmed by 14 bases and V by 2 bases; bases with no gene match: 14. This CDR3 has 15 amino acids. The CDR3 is CASSLMRGAINEKFF. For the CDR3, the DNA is TGTGCCAGCAGTTTAATGCGGGGGGCCATCAACGAGAAGTTCTTC.

The CDR3: CSAARVDNEQFF. CDR3 bases: TGCAGTGCTGCCAGGGTCGACAATGAGCAGTTCTTC. The V gene is TRBV20-1, the J gene TRBJ2-1, with a possible D match to TRBD1 (5 bases). Trimming stripped 5 bases from V and 5 bases from J, with 10 bases between. The CDR3 loop spans 12 amino acids. Germline values: CDR1 DFQATT, CDR2 SNEGSKA (reference sequence).

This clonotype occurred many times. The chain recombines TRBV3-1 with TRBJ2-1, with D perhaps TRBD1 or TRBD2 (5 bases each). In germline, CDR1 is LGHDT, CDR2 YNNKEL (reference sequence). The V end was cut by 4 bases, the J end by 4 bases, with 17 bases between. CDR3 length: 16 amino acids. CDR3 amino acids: CASSPAGGTRYNEQFF. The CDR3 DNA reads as TGTGCCAGCAGCCCAGCTGGGGGAACCCGTTACAATGAGCAGTTCTTC.

The chain's CDR3 is CASREVSQGNYGYTF. CDR3 in DNA: TGTGCCAGCAGAGAGGTGTCCCAGGGGAATTATGGCTACACCTTC. V and J are TRBV2 and TRBJ1-2; D might be TRBD1 (6 bases). Trimming pared 6 bases from V and 5 bases from J, leaving 19 bases between. Germline loops: CDR1 SNHLY, CDR2 FYNNEI. This CDR3 has 15 residues.